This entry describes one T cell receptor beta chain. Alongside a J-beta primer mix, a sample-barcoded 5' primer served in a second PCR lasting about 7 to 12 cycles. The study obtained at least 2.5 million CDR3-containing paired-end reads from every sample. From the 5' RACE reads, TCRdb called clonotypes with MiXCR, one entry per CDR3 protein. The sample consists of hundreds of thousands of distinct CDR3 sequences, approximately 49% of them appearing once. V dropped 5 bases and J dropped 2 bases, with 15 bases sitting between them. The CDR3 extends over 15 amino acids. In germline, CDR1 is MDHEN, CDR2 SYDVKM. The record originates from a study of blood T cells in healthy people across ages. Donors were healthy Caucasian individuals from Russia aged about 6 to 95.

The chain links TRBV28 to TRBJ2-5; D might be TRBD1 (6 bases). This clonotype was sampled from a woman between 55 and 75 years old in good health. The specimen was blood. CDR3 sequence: CASSRQGWGQETQYF. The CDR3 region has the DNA TGTGCCAGCAGTCGTCAGGGGTGGGGACAAGAGACCCAGTACTTC.